There are many counts of the clone carrying this T cell receptor beta chain. The antigen remains undetermined. Trimming removed 6 bases from V and 4 bases from J; junction bases left unmatched: 12. The CDR3 loop spans 16 amino acids. Prepared TCR beta cDNA libraries contained unique molecular identifiers. The yield from approximately 1 to 10 million T cells was 500,000 or so cDNA molecules in total. TCRdb re-called the PCR reads through MiXCR, storing one row per CDR3 protein. The data contain about 260,000 distinct CDR3 sequences, 36% of them singletons. This specimen comes from a study of post-analysis software for immune sequencing data. For the study at large: Relapsing-remitting, secondary progressive and progressive-relapsing multiple sclerosis were all included among the disease courses. General observations from the study: Patients showed TRBV5-6, TRBV5-1 and TRBV20-1 among roughly five TRBV segments more frequent than in controls. F-measure co-clustering was strong for batch-matched samples. The study found significantly lower normalized Chao1 diversity in multiple sclerosis patients than in controls.

Sequencing used blood. This TCR was recovered from a girl aged 5-17 years with multiple sclerosis. The V and J genes are TRBV12-3 or TRBV12-4 and TRBJ2-1; 7 positions match TRBD2. CDR3 sequence (DNA): TGTGCCAGCAGCCCCCCCGGTAGCGGGCTTTACAATGAGCAGTTCTTC. Protein product: CASSPPGSGLYNEQFF.